One and the same sample provided the 24 T cell receptor beta chains below, sequenced in a study of Tregs in tolerant kidney transplant recipients. TCRdb's table, derived via immunoSEQ multiplex PCR, lists solely in-frame clones and lacks some. The sample shows roughly 49,000 clones, less than 95% of them seen only once. Sequencing was performed on Tregs from blood. These receptors came from a human donor in good health.

This chain joins TRBV13 and TRBJ2-4, with 10 bases that match TRBD2. CDR3 size: 21 residues. V lost 3 bases and J lost 1; bases outside the gene matches: 18. In germline, CDR1 is PRHDT, CDR2 FYEKMQ (reference sequence). The CDR3 reads CASSFQVRTSGTWGAKNIQYF. CDR3 nucleotides: TGTGCCAGCAGCTTCCAAGTAAGGACTAGCGGAACCTGGGGGGCCAAAAACATTCAGTACTTC.

The genes are TRBV6-5 and TRBJ2-7; D not resolved. There are 14 residues in the CDR3. CDR1 and CDR2 (germline): MNHEY, SVGAGI. The V end lost 0 bases, the J end lost 6 bases, and 12 bases lay between the germline ends. The CDR3 loop reads CASSYSITAPEQYF. The CDR3, as DNA: TGTGCCAGCAGTTACTCGATCACGGCTCCCGAGCAGTACTTC.

In its sample, this clone was seen a few times. J is TRBJ1-5 and V is TRBV6-6, with D hard to call. V shed 2 bases and J shed 0 bases, with 5 bases lying between them. The CDR3 covers 14 residues. Germline CDR1 is MNHNY and CDR2 is SVGAGI (reference sequence). This CDR3 is CASSYVDSNQPQHF. The DNA for the CDR3 is TGTGCCAGCAGTTACGTAGATAGCAATCAGCCCCAGCATTTT.

The V call is TRBV5-1, the J call TRBJ2-1; D is possibly TRBD1 (6 bases). There are 16 residues in the CDR3. Germline V gene sequence: CDR1 SGHRS, CDR2 YFSETQ. V dropped 4 bases and J dropped 0 bases, with 14 bases sitting between them. Written as DNA, the CDR3 is TGCGCCAGCAGCCTGGCAGCGGACAGCTCCTACAATGAGCAGTTCTTC. Its protein is CASSLAADSSYNEQFF.

The genes are TRBV19 and TRBJ1-1; TRBD1 agrees at 8 bases. CDR1 LNHDA and CDR2 SQIVND come from the germline V gene (reference sequence). The CDR3 covers 13 residues. J lost 7 bases, V lost 8 bases, and 9 bases had no gene match. This CDR3 reads CASCAGQVGEAFF. The CDR3 DNA is TGTGCCAGTTGCGCGGGACAGGTCGGTGAAGCTTTCTTT.

In nucleotides, the CDR3 is TGTGCCAGCAGCCCATACTCGGGGGGGCCACGTAATGAGCAGTTCTTC. Its translation: CASSPYSGGPRNEQFF. The J gene is TRBJ2-1, the V gene TRBV11-3; 8 bases fit TRBD2. Germline values: CDR1 SGHNT, CDR2 YENEEA. V lost 5 bases to trimming and J lost 7 bases; unmatched junction nucleotides: 13. CDR3 size: 16 residues.

The chain joins TRBV4-1 to TRBJ2-3, with no clear D. This CDR3 spans 15 amino acids. The germline V and J ends were trimmed by 5 bases and 0 bases, with 12 bases remaining between them. Germline V gives CDR1 MGHRA, CDR2 YSYEKL. The CDR3 DNA follows: TGCGCCAGCAGCTACCGGAGAGAAAGCACAGATACGCAGTATTTT. Translating gives CASSYRRESTDTQYF.

The J gene is TRBJ1-6, the V gene TRBV11-2, with 7 nucleotides matching TRBD1. The V and J ends lost 5 bases and 5 bases, in that order; junction bases with no gene match: 15. CDR1 SGHAT and CDR2 FQNNGV come from the germline V gene. This CDR3 region has 18 residues. The CDR3: CASSLRQGGSEDNSPLHF. DNA of the CDR3: TGTGCCAGCAGCCTTCGACAGGGAGGTAGTGAGGATAATTCACCCCTCCACTTT. The full variable domain, completed using reference TRBV11-2 and TRBJ1-6, is EAGVAQSPRYKIIEKRQSVAFWCNPISGHATLYWYQQILGQGPKLLIQFQNNGVVDDSQLPKDRFSAERLKGVDSTLKIQPAKLEDSAVYLCASSLRQGGSEDNSPLHFGNGTRLTVT.

The genes are TRBV7-9 and TRBJ1-4, with D hard to call. The length of the CDR3 is 14 residues. The V and J ends lost 1 base and 7 bases respectively, with 10 bases between them. Germline CDR1 and CDR2: SEHNR and FQNEAQ (reference sequence). Here the CDR3 DNA reads TGTGCCAGCAGCTTAGGGACCGATAGTGAAAAACTGTTTTTT. It yields the protein CASSLGTDSEKLFF. Together with reference TRBV7-9 and TRBJ1-4, the CDR3 gives the full variable domain: DTGVSQNPRHKITKRGQNVTFRCDPISEHNRLYWYRQTLGQGPEFLTYFQNEAQLEKSRLLSDRFSAERPKGSFSTLEIQRTEQGDSAMYLCASSLGTDSEKLFFGSGTQLSVL.

The gene calls are TRBV5-1 and TRBJ2-5; the match to TRBD2 covers 10 bases. Trimming cost V 0 bases and J 5 bases; bases outside gene matches: 16. CDR1 and CDR2 (germline): SGHRS, YFSETQ. The CDR3 spans 19 residues. The CDR3 sequence is CASSLARTSGIRKVETQYF. Written as DNA, the CDR3 is TGCGCCAGCAGCTTGGCTCGCACTAGCGGGATTAGGAAGGTGGAGACCCAGTACTTC.

V and J are TRBV5-1 and TRBJ2-5, with a tentative D call TRBD1 (5 bases). Matching the DNA end better, TRBJ2-7 makes the J call doubtful. The germline V gene encodes CDR1 SGHRS and CDR2 YFSETQ. This CDR3 has 15 residues. CDR3 in amino acids: CASSPSQGYGYEQYF. The CDR3 DNA reads as TGCGCCAGCAGCCCTAGTCAGGGTTACGGCTACGAGCAGTACTTC.

A few counts support this clone. This chain joins TRBV10-1 and TRBJ2-7; D gene unclear. Germline values: CDR1 WNHNN, CDR2 SYGVQD (reference sequence). This CDR3 has 12 amino acids. The germline V and J ends were trimmed by 5 bases and 0 bases, with 5 bases remaining between them. The chain's CDR3 is CASSTYSYEQYF. The CDR3 DNA sequence: TGCGCCAGCAGTACTTACTCCTACGAGCAGTACTTC.

The chain employs TRBV7-8 and TRBJ2-7; TRBD2 matches 10 bases. Germline V lookup: CDR1 SGHVS, CDR2 FQNEAQ. This CDR3 has 17 residues. V shed 5 bases, J shed 0 bases, and the junction held 10 bases outside the gene matches. The DNA for the CDR3 is TGTGCCAGCAGCGAACTAGCGGGACTATGGTCCTCCTACGAGCAGTACTTC. Its translation: CASSELAGLWSSYEQYF.

This clone has just a few counts. The genes are TRBV7-8 and TRBJ2-1; 12 bases map to TRBD2. The CDR3 is 17 amino acids. J was trimmed by 4 bases and V by 5 bases; bases with no gene match: 9. Germline V CDR1 and CDR2: SGHVS, FQNEAQ. The CDR3 is CASSASRTSGEYNEQFF. CDR3 bases: TGTGCCAGCAGCGCAAGCAGGACTAGCGGGGAATACAATGAGCAGTTCTTC.

V gene TRBV5-1 combines with J gene TRBJ2-3; 12 nucleotides match TRBD2. The length of the CDR3 is 16 residues. With 0 bases clipped from V and 4 bases from J, the junction kept 3 bases outside the gene matches. Germline loops: CDR1 SGHRS, CDR2 YFSETQ. CDR3 DNA: TGCGCCAGCAGCTTGGTAGGACTAGCGGGACCAGATACGCAGTATTTT. Its protein product is CASSLVGLAGPDTQYF.

The chain couples TRBV9 to TRBJ1-1; no definite D call. The germline V and J ends were trimmed by 2 bases and 4 bases, with 9 bases remaining between them. This CDR3 is 13 amino acids long. CDR1 is SGDLS and CDR2 is YYNGEE in the germline V gene. CDR3 in amino acids: CASSVLHGTEAFF. Here the CDR3 DNA reads TGTGCCAGCAGCGTGTTGCATGGCACTGAAGCTTTCTTT. The full variable domain, its missing parts supplied by reference TRBV9 and TRBJ1-1, is DSGVTQTPKHLITATGQRVTLRCSPRSGDLSVYWYQQSLDQGLQFLIQYYNGEERAKGNILERFSAQQFPDLHSELNLSSLELGDSALYFCASSVLHGTEAFFGQGTRLTVV.

The chain recombines TRBV7-2 with TRBJ1-5; TRBD1 matches 9 bases. The CDR3 is 14 amino acids. CDR1 and CDR2 from the germline V gene are SGHTA and FQGNSA. The V segment lost 6 bases and the J segment 6 bases; nucleotides outside the gene matches: 6. The CDR3 coding sequence is TGTGCCAGCAGTTCAGACAGGGGGTCTCAGCCCCAGCATTTT. It is translated as CASSSDRGSQPQHF.

V is TRBV18 and J is TRBJ2-2; 7 nucleotides agree with TRBD1. J lost 6 bases, V lost 3 bases, and 10 bases had no gene match. CDR3 length equals 16 residues. Germline V gene sequence: CDR1 KGHSH, CDR2 LQKENI. CDR3: CASSPTTGALSGELFF. The CDR3 DNA reads TGTGCCAGCTCACCTACAACAGGGGCCTTATCCGGGGAGCTGTTTTTT.

This rearrangement joins TRBV5-6 to TRBJ2-5; TRBD2 aligns across 12 bases. Germline trimming cut 3 bases from V and 2 bases from J; bases unmatched to any gene: 5. The CDR3 loop spans 16 amino acids. Looked up from germline, CDR1 is SGHDT and CDR2 is YYEEEE. The CDR3 protein is CASSSTSGGIQETQYF. The CDR3 region has the DNA TGTGCCAGCAGCTCAACTAGCGGGGGGATTCAAGAGACCCAGTACTTC.

This chain's CDR3 is CASSVAPSGLAGGSEQYF. Written as DNA, the CDR3 is TGTGCCAGCAGCGTAGCCCCCTCGGGGTTGGCGGGGGGTTCCGAGCAGTACTTC. V and J are TRBV9 and TRBJ2-7; 8 bases line up with TRBD2. With V trimmed by 0 bases and J by 6 bases, 17 bases remained unmatched. The CDR3 covers 18 residues. Germline V gives CDR1 SGDLS, CDR2 YYNGEE.

The chain carries TRBV5-1 and TRBJ1-1, with 7 bases lining up with TRBD1. V shed 6 bases, J shed 5 bases, and the junction held 7 bases outside the gene matches. CDR1 SGHRS and CDR2 YFSETQ come from the germline V gene. The length of the CDR3 is 13 residues. CDR3 DNA sequence: TGCGCCAGCAAGGAGGGGGCGCGGACTGAAGCTTTCTTT. This codes for CASKEGARTEAFF.

V and J are TRBV5-4 and TRBJ1-6; 8 bases are shared with TRBD1. In germline, CDR1 is SGHNT, CDR2 YYREEE (reference sequence). With V trimmed by 2 bases and J by 6 bases, 4 bases remained unmatched. CDR3 length: 15 amino acids. As DNA, the CDR3 is TGTGCCAGCAGCTTCGGACAGGGACGTAATTCACCCCTCCACTTT. This encodes CASSFGQGRNSPLHF.

V usage is TRBV18 and J usage is TRBJ2-1; TRBD2 agrees at 7 bases. Trimming at V came to 3 bases and at J to 6 bases, leaving 5 bases not matched to a gene. Germline CDR1 and CDR2: KGHSH and LQKENI. The CDR3 is 14 amino acids. The CDR3 sequence: CASSPGLQSNEQFF. The CDR3 DNA reads as TGTGCCAGCTCACCGGGACTACAATCCAATGAGCAGTTCTTC.

This chain links TRBV5-8 with TRBJ1-1; D unclear. The CDR3 has 13 residues. In germline, CDR1 is SGHTS, CDR2 YDEGEE. V lost 4 bases, J lost 2 bases, and 9 bases lay in between. DNA of the CDR3: TGTGCCAGCAGCCCGAACTATAACACTGAAGCTTTCTTT. Encoded protein: CASSPNYNTEAFF.